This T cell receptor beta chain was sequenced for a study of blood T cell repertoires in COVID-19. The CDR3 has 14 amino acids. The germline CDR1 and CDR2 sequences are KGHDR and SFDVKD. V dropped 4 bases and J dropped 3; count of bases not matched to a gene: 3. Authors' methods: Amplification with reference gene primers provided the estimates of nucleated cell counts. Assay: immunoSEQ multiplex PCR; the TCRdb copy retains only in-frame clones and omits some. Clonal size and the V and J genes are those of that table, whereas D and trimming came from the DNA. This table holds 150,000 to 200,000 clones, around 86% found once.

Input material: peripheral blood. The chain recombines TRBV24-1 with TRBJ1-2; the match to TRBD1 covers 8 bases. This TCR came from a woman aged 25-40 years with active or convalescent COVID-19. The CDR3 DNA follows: TGTGCCACCAGTGAACAGGACAGGGACTATGGCTACACCTTC. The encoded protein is CATSEQDRDYGYTF.